The clone carrying this TCR beta chain was observed a handful of times. The antigen is undetermined. Treatment specified: oral pan-JAK inhibitor, 5-10 mg twice daily. Alopecia areata patients had lesional scalp punch biopsies and peripheral blood taken from them. The germline V gene has CDR1 SGHAT and CDR2 FQNNGV. This CDR3 has 14 residues. V was pared by 5 bases and J by 2 bases, with 7 bases between. This entry belongs to a study of CD8+ T cells in alopecia areata. The study, taken as a whole, reports: Scalp lesions, especially in alopecia totalis/universalis, had higher clonality than normal scalp. For patients receiving tofacitinib, scalp clonality and expanded CD8+ clones among the top 100 significantly decreased.

RNA was extracted and reverse transcribed into cDNA as the sequencing template. Profiled with immunoSEQ multiplex PCR; TCRdb holds only in-frame clones, not every one. The sample yields about 200,000 clones, less than 45% seen once. The sequencing here drew on CD4+ T cells sorted from blood, taken around week 31, from a patient treated with tofacitinib. This TCR derives from a human donor with alopecia areata. V and J are TRBV11-2 and TRBJ2-6; D ambiguous. The CDR3 is CASSAHTGANVLTF. The CDR3 bases are TGTGCCAGCAGCGCACACACTGGGGCCAACGTCCTGACTTTC.